This entry lists 5 T cell receptor beta chains sequenced from one sample in a study of T-cell memory formation after mild COVID-19. TCRdb itself ran the 5' RACE reads through MiXCR, one entry per CDR3 protein. In the table there are around 150,000 distinct CDR3 sequences, 11% of which are singletons. Sequenced input: PBMCs or a T cell subset sorted from them (not recorded which). These receptors were collected from a man between 18 and 29 years old who had mild COVID-19 (a few samples of this study predate the infection). Cell type and time point are not known.

This sequence joins TRBV21-1 and TRBJ2-7; the DNA was not used to check the table's D call, TRBD1. TRBV21-1 is listed as a pseudogene. This CDR3 spans 19 amino acids. The CDR3 loop reads CASSKAKGSSGQWALEQYV. The CDR3 DNA reads as TGTGCCAGCAGCAAAGCGAAAGGGTCCTCGGGACAGTGGGCCCTCGAGCAGTACGTC.

This clonotype showed up just a few times. The rearrangement links TRBV29-1 to TRBJ2-5, with 10 bases matching TRBD2. After removal of 7 bases from V and 2 bases from J, the junction contained 7 bases not matched to a gene. Germline V gene sequence: CDR1 SQVTM, CDR2 ANQGSEA. CDR3 length: 14 amino acids. This CDR3 reads CSGTSLAGQETQYF. The DNA of the CDR3 is TGCAGCGGGACGTCACTAGCGGGGCAAGAGACCCAGTACTTC.

This clonotype was picked up a small number of times. This chain connects TRBV7-2 to TRBJ1-1, with TRBD1 as a possible D gene (6 bases). This CDR3 is 15 amino acids long. Deletions cut 0 bases from V and 4 bases from J, with 12 bases between. CDR1 and CDR2 (germline): SGHTA, FQGNSA. CDR3 DNA: TGTGCCAGCAGCTTAGCGGGACAATTGGCCACTGAAGCTTTCTTT. This translates into CASSLAGQLATEAFF.

The V gene is TRBV9, the J gene TRBJ2-6; D remains unclear. Germline assignment: CDR1 SGDLS and CDR2 YYNGEE. The CDR3 extends over 15 amino acids. V gave up 0 bases and J gave up 0 bases, with 4 bases separating them. The CDR3 region is CASSVVSSGANVLTF. The CDR3 region has the DNA TGTGCCAGCAGCGTAGTAAGCTCTGGGGCCAACGTCCTGACTTTC.

This clonotype appeared a few times. The V gene is TRBV14, the J gene TRBJ1-2; TRBD1 matches at 8 bases. After removal of 2 bases from V and 7 bases from J, the junction contained 3 bases not matched to a gene. The CDR3 extends over 13 amino acids. CDR1 is SGHDN and CDR2 is FVKESK in the germline V gene. This CDR3 is CASSQTQGVGYTF. Here the CDR3 DNA reads TGTGCCAGCAGCCAAACACAGGGGGTTGGCTACACCTTC.